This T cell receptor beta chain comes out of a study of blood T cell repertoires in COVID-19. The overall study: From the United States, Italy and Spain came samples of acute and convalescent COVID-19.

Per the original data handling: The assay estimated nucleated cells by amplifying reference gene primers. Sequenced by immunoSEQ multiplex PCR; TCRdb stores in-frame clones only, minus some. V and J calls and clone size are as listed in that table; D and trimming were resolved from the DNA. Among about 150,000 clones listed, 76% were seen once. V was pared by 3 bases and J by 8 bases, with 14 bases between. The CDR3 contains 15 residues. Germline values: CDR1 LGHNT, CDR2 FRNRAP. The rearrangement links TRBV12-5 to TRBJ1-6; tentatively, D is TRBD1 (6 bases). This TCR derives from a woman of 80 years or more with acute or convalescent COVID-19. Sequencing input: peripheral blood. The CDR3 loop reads CASGFGTPGHSPLHF. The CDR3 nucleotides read TGTGCTAGTGGTTTTGGGACACCAGGTCATTCACCCCTCCACTTT.